Given below is one TCR beta chain in context. Its antigen remains unknown. cDNA prepared by RNA extraction and subsequent reverse transcription served as the template for sequencing. Profiled with immunoSEQ multiplex PCR; TCRdb holds only in-frame clones, not every one. The data contain 150,000 to 200,000 clones, about 60% of them seen just once; the ten biggest clones take up roughly an eighth. The CDR3 has 15 amino acids. Germline V gene sequence: CDR1 SGHTA, CDR2 FQGNSA. The V gene lost 1 base and the J gene lost 7 bases, with 11 bases spanning the gap. The data belong to a study of CD8+ T cells in alopecia areata. For the study at large: Treatment comprised oral tofacitinib, 5 to 10 mg twice daily, in treated patients. Tofacitinib exposure lasted 6 to 18 months, followed by 6 months off drug.

Treatment meaning: oral pan-JAK inhibitor, 5-10 mg twice daily. Study-level results: More clonal than normal scalp was lesional scalp, particularly alopecia totalis/universalis. Scalp specimens additionally yield sequences from normal skin's resident alphabeta T cells.

The starting material was CD8+ T cells sorted from blood, obtained at week 24, from a patient treated with tofacitinib. The rearrangement uses TRBV7-2 and TRBJ1-6; no firm D call. The TCR was taken from a human donor with alopecia areata. The CDR3 region is CASSLGGRLNSPLHF. Written as DNA, the CDR3 is TGTGCCAGCAGCTTAGGTGGCAGGCTGAATTCACCCCTCCACTTT.